The present entry profiles one T cell receptor (beta chain) with its context. The antigen is undetermined. The sample is drawn from a study of Ad26.COV2.S vaccination and SARS-CoV-2 variants. The wider study: Into the muscle, Ad26.COV2.S was dosed once or twice, 56 days apart. General observations from the study: Vaccine recipients and placebo recipients showed similar non-spike TCR breadth. The TCR breadth and depth analyses may have understated or missed part of the total T cell responses.

Treatment meaning: over 15 received Ad26.COV2.S at low or high dose, single or two shots; 5 received placebo; per-sample allocation not given. The investigators took samples on day 63 after the first vaccine or placebo injection. An adult aged 18-55 years in Boston served as the donor. Produced via immunoSEQ multiplex PCR; TCRdb's table is partial and in-frame only. The table shows 380,000 or so clones, with roughly 89% occurring only once. The source is a person aged 18-65 years who received the Ad26.COV2.S COVID-19 vaccine or a placebo. Material: peripheral blood, obtained in a trial of Ad26.COV2.S vaccine versus placebo.

The CDR3 sequence is CASSLLPTGPKAEAFF. CDR3 coding DNA: TGTGCCAGCAGCTTATTACCGACAGGGCCGAAGGCTGAAGCTTTCTTT. The chain uses TRBV7-9 and TRBJ1-1, with TRBD1 identical over 7 bases. The V gene end was trimmed by 2 bases and the J gene end by 6 bases; junction bases not matched to a gene: 12. Germline CDR1 is SEHNR and CDR2 is FQNEAQ (reference sequence). This CDR3 spans 16 amino acids.